The present T cell receptor (beta chain) was sequenced within a study of T cells in localized non-small cell lung cancer (TCRdb year 2020). For the study in its entirety: Comparing tumors with uninvolved tumor-adjacent lungs, the study looked at the T cell repertoires of 200 to 250 patients with early-stage NSCLC. Of the NSCLC patients, about 130 were male and around 99 were female, and the mean age was approximately 66 years. The cohort comprised 236 treatment-naïve NSCLC patients with resected, localized lung tumors.

Uninvolved adjacent lung was taken at least 2 cm from the tumor margin and confirmed free of atypia by two independent pathologists. At diagnosis, peripheral blood, uninvolved tumor-adjacent lung and tumor were collected and were preserved as a mix of fresh-frozen and FFPE material. General findings and caveats noted by the study authors: A median of approximately 50 of the top 100 tumor clones turned up in the paired uninvolved adjacent lung, and about 28 of those clones also ranked among the top 100 of that same adjacent lung. Uninvolved tumor-adjacent lung showed the highest T cell clonality, higher than tumor, which suggests more focused antigenic responses in the adjacent lung. Higher T cell density in blood was associated with longer overall survival, whereas higher clonality in adjacent lung was associated with shorter survival. Because multi-region sequencing of the tumors was not done, intratumor heterogeneity could not be ruled out. Since the design was exploratory, TCR variables were selected using unadjusted p-values with no false-discovery rate correction.

Notes on this clone: No cognate antigen has been identified for it. No qualities accompany the bases; no much larger clone lies one base away.

TCR beta CDR3 regions were sequenced from DNA using the immunoSEQ Assay. The authors' pipeline ran thus. T cell density was computed as TCR beta template counts normalized to usable DNA estimated by amplifying housekeeping genes. Richness was estimated with the preseqR package, extrapolating to 400,000 templates for PBMC samples and 120,000 templates for tissue samples. Clonality was taken to be one minus Pielou's evenness. Tissue-enriched TCRs were identified through differential abundance testing performed on productive amino-acid clonotypes, with a minimum total count of 5 and an alpha of 0.1. The Jaccard Index and the Morisita Overlap Index were used to quantify repertoire overlap between compartments. GLIPH grouped TCR beta CDR3s together with public tetramer-defined viral CDR3s, and a viral motif had to include at least three viral sequences and show V-gene enrichment. Held by TCRdb, this immuneACCESS table contains in-frame sequences only and omits some clones. Under half of the omission traces to an unresolved V gene where checked; the cause of the rest is unknown. D and trimming were read from the DNA, whereas the V and J calls and clone size are those reported in that table. Within this sample are around 1,900 clones, with 28% of them counted one time only. About a fifth of the sample belongs to the ten largest clones.

For CDR1 and CDR2, the germline V gene lists MDHEN and SYDVKM. A distance of 23 bases separates the germline ends of V and J, which lose 5 bases and 7 bases respectively. Spanning cysteine to phenylalanine, the CDR3 consists of 16 amino acids. CDR3 DNA only is kept here, 48 bases in frame from base 1. The sequence was collected from a woman aged 35 to 70 with stage II lung adenocarcinoma. This sample comprised normal lung tissue next to the tumor, obtained before any cancer treatment. The V gene is TRBV28 and the J gene is TRBJ1-2; the D gene lacks a confident call. CDR3 sequence: CASSPLGSGADGGYTF. The DNA reads TGTGCCAGCAGTCCCCTGGGCTCGGGAGCTGATGGTGGCTACACCTTC.